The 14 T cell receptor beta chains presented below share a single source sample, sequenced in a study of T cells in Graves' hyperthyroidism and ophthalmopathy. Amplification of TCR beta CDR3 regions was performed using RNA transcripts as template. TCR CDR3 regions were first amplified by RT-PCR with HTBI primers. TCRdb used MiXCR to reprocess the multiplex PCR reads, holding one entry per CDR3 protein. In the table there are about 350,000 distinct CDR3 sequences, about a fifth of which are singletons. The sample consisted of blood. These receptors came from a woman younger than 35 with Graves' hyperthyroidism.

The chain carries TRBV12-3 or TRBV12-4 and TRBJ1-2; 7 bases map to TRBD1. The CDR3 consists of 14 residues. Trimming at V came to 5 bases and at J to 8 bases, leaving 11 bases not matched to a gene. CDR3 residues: CASSDRRVGGGYTF. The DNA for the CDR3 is TGTGCCAGCAGTGACCGCCGGGTAGGGGGCGGCTACACCTTC.

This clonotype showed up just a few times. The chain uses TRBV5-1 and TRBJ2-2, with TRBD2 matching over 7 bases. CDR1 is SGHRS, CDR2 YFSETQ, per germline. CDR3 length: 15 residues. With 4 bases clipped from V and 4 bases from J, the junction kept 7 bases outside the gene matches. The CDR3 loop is CASSGSGAGTGELFF. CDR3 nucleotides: TGCGCCAGCAGCGGAAGCGGGGCGGGCACCGGGGAGCTGTTTTTT.

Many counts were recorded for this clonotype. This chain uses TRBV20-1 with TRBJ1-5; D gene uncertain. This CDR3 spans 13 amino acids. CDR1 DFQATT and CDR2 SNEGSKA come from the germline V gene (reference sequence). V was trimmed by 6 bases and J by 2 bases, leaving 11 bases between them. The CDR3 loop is CSALNGGNQPQHF. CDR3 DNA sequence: TGCAGTGCCCTGAATGGAGGCAATCAGCCCCAGCATTTT.

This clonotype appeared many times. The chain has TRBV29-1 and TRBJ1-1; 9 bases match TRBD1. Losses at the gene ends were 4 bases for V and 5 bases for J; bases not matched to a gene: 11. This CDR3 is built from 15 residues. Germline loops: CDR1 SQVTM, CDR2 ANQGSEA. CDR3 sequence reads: CSVVLVGQGRTEAFF. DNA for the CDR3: TGCAGCGTTGTTCTGGTAGGACAGGGGAGGACTGAAGCTTTCTTT. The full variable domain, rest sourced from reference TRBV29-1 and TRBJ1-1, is SAVISQKPSRDICQRGTSLTIQCQVDSQVTMMFWYRQQPGQSLTLIATANQGSEATYESGFVIDKFPISRPNLTFSTLTVSNMSPEDSSIYLCSVVLVGQGRTEAFFGQGTRLTVV.

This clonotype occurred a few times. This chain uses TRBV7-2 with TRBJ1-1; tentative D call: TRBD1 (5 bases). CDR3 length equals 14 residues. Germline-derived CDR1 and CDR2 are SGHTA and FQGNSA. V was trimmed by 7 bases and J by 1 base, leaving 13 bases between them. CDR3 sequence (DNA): TGTGCCAGCACCCCCTGGAGGGGGAACACTGAAGCTTTCTTT. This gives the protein CASTPWRGNTEAFF.

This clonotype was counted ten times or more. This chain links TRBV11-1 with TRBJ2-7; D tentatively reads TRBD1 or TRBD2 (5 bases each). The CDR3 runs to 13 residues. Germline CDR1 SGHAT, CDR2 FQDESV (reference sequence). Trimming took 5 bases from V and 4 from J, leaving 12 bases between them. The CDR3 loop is CASSLSGTYEQYF. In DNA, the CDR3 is TGTGCCAGCAGCCTTTCCGGGACGTACGAGCAGTACTTC.

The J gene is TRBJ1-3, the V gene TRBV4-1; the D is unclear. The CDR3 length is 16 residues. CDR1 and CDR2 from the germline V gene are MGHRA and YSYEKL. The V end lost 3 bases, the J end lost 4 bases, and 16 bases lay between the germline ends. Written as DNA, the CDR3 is TGCGCCAGCAGCCACCCCATGGCAGAAGTGGGAAACACCATATATTTT. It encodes CASSHPMAEVGNTIYF.

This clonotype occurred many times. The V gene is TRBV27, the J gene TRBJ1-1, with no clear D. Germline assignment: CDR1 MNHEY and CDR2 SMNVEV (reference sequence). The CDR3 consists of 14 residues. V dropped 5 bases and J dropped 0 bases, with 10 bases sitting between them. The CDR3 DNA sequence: TGTGCCAGCAGTCCCGACAAGTTGAACACTGAAGCTTTCTTT. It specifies CASSPDKLNTEAFF.

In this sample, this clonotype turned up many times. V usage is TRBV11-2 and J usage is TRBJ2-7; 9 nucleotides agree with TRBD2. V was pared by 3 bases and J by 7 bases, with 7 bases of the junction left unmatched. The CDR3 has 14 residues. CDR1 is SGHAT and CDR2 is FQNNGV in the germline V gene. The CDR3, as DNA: TGTGCCAGCAGCTTGGCTAGCGGGGCCGGTGAGCAGTACTTC. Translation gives CASSLASGAGEQYF. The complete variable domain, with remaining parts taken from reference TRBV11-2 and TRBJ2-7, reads EAGVAQSPRYKIIEKRQSVAFWCNPISGHATLYWYQQILGQGPKLLIQFQNNGVVDDSQLPKDRFSAERLKGVDSTLKIQPAKLEDSAVYLCASSLASGAGEQYFGPGTRLTVT.

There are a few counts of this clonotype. The chain's CDR3 is CASRTGDTGANVLTF. The DNA of the CDR3 is TGTGCCAGCAGGACAGGGGATACAGGGGCCAACGTCCTGACTTTC. The chain carries TRBV2 and TRBJ2-6; TRBD1 matches at 8 bases. This CDR3 has 15 amino acids. With V trimmed by 6 bases and J by 4 bases, 5 bases remained unmatched. Germline V gene lookup returns CDR1 SNHLY and CDR2 FYNNEI. Using reference TRBV2 and TRBJ2-6 for the parts outside the CDR3, the full variable domain is EPEVTQTPSHQVTQMGQEVILRCVPISNHLYFYWYRQILGQKVEFLVSFYNNEISEKSEIFDDQFSVERPDGSNFTLKIRSTKLEDSAMYFCASRTGDTGANVLTFGAGSRLTVL.

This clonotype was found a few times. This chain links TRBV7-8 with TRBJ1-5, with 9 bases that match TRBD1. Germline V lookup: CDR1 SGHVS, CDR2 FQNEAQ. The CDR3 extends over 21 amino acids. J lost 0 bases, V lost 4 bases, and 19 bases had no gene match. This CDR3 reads CASSSQIRDRVSTFSNQPQHF. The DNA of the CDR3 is TGTGCCAGCAGCTCCCAAATCAGGGACAGGGTATCAACGTTTAGCAATCAGCCCCAGCATTTT.

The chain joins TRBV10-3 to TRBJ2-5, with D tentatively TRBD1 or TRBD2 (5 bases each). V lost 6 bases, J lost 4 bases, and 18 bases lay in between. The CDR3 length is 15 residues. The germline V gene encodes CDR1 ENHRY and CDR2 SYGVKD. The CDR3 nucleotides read TGTGCCATCAGGGGGGACGGGGAGCCGGGAGAGACCCAGTACTTC. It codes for CAIRGDGEPGETQYF.

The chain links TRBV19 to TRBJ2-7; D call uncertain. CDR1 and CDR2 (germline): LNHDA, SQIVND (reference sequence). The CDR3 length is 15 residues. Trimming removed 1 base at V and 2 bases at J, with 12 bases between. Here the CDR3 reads CASSIGLLVPYEQYF. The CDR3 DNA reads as TGTGCCAGTAGTATAGGACTTCTAGTACCCTACGAGCAGTACTTC. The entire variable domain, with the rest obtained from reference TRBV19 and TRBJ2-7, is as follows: DGGITQSPKYLFRKEGQNVTLSCEQNLNHDAMYWYRQDPGQGLRLIYYSQIVNDFQKGDIAEGYSVSREKKESFPLTVTSAQKNPTAFYLCASSIGLLVPYEQYFGPGTRLTVT.

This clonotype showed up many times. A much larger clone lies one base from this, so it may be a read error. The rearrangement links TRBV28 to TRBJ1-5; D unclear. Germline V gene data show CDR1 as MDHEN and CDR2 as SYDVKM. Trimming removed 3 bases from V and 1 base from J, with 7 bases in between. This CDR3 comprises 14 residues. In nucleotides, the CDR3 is TGTGCCAGCAGTTTGAGGGAAAGCAATCAGCCCCAGCATTTT. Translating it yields CASSLRESNQPQHF.